Listed here are 19 T cell receptor beta chains from one sample, sequenced in a study of regulatory T cells in long-lasting Graves disease. The sample's time point: newly diagnosed GD, antithyroid drugs for less than 3 months. PBMCs were the source of the RNA used for TCR sequencing. TCR beta libraries were built with iRepertoire HTBI primers and Arm-PCR of CDR3 regions. TCRdb fed the multiplex PCR reads into MiXCR, producing one record per CDR3 protein. The data hold around 500,000 distinct CDR3 sequences, with roughly 14% observed a single time. This same sample was also part of a study on T cells in Graves' hyperthyroidism and ophthalmopathy.

Material: peripheral blood mononuclear cells (PBMCs), obtained at new diagnosis, from a patient treated with antithyroid drugs. These receptors were collected from a man aged 30-40 years with Graves disease.

This chain links TRBV27 with TRBJ2-1; D tentatively reads TRBD1 or TRBD2 (6 bases each). This CDR3 region has 16 residues. Trimming cost V 6 bases and J 9 bases, with 24 bases left between them. In germline, CDR1 is MNHEY, CDR2 SMNVEV (reference sequence). The CDR3 sequence is CASSWGAIPDLTEQFF. CDR3 coding DNA: TGTGCCAGCAGCTGGGGGGCTATCCCTGATCTAACTGAGCAGTTCTTC.

This clonotype was observed a few times. The chain uses TRBV20-1 and TRBJ1-3, with a tentative D call TRBD1 (5 bases). Germline-derived CDR1 and CDR2 are DFQATT and SNEGSKA (reference sequence). This CDR3 region has 17 residues. Trimming stripped 5 bases from V and 0 bases from J, with 20 bases between. CDR3 sequence reads: CSAPRPGPIHSGNTIYF. In DNA form, the CDR3 reads TGCAGTGCTCCACGGCCGGGACCGATTCACTCTGGAAACACCATATATTTT.

This clonotype was detected ten times or more. V usage is TRBV14 and J usage is TRBJ2-7, with 8 bases fitting TRBD2. Germline-derived CDR1 and CDR2 are SGHDN and FVKESK. V was pared by 4 bases and J by 3 bases, with 5 bases of the junction left unmatched. CDR3 length: 14 residues. As DNA, the CDR3 is TGTGCCAGCAGCCGTACTAGCGGTGACTACGAGCAGTACTTC. It is translated as CASSRTSGDYEQYF.

This clonotype was seen repeatedly, ten times or more. The genes are TRBV3-1 and TRBJ2-3; no reliable D call. Trimming took off 2 bases at V and 6 bases at J, with 6 bases between the two ends. From germline, CDR1 is LGHDT and CDR2 YNNKEL (reference sequence). This CDR3 comprises 12 residues. CDR3 in amino acids: CASSQLTDTQYF. DNA of the CDR3: TGTGCCAGCAGCCAATTGACGGATACGCAGTATTTT.

The rearrangement uses TRBV12-3 or TRBV12-4 and TRBJ2-7; 7 bases line up with TRBD1. CDR3 size: 15 residues. Trimming removed 8 bases from V and 1 base from J; junction bases left unmatched: 11. CDR3 nucleotide sequence: TGTGCCAGCCCACCAAGAGGGGGCGATTCCTACGAGCAGTACTTC. The encoded protein is CASPPRGGDSYEQYF.

The table lists this clonotype with a few counts. This chain uses TRBV27 with TRBJ2-5; TRBD1 agrees at 7 bases. The CDR3 totals 16 residues. Looked up from germline, CDR1 is MNHEY and CDR2 is SMNVEV (reference sequence). V lost 0 bases to trimming and J lost 0 bases; unmatched junction nucleotides: 4. CDR3 residues: CASSLSGQPHQETQYF. In DNA, the CDR3 is TGTGCCAGCAGTTTATCGGGACAGCCACACCAAGAGACCCAGTACTTC.

Of note for this clonotype: A much larger clone sits a single nucleotide away, making a read error possible. The CDR3 sequence is CASRPTSGRTNYSEQFF. CDR3 DNA: TGTGCCAGCAGGCCAACTAGCGGGAGGACTAACTACAGTGAGCAGTTCTTC. The chain is built from TRBV6-2 or TRBV6-3 and TRBJ2-1; 12 bases line up with TRBD2. This CDR3 has 17 amino acids. From germline, CDR1 is MNHEY and CDR2 SVGEGT.

Ten or more counts support this clonotype. The V and J genes are TRBV7-8 and TRBJ1-1; D unresolved. V was clipped by 6 bases and J by 1 base, with 9 bases between them. The CDR3 runs 13 residues. From germline, CDR1 is SGHVS and CDR2 FQNEAQ. CDR3: CASSLRTNTEAFF. The CDR3 nucleotides read TGTGCCAGCAGTTTAAGGACGAACACTGAAGCTTTCTTT.

This clonotype was observed at least ten times. The chain is built from TRBV20-1 and TRBJ2-3, with 9 bases matching TRBD2. The V gene end was trimmed by 1 base and the J gene end by 0 bases; junction bases not matched to a gene: 11. The CDR3 loop spans 18 amino acids. Germline CDR1 is DFQATT and CDR2 is SNEGSKA (reference sequence). This chain's CDR3 is CSARVAFAGGASTDTQYF. The DNA of the CDR3 is TGCAGTGCTAGAGTCGCGTTTGCGGGAGGGGCTAGCACAGATACGCAGTATTTT.

This clonotype showed up many times. The genes are TRBV20-1 and TRBJ2-7; 12 bases are shared with TRBD2. This CDR3 spans 13 amino acids. With 6 bases clipped from V and 3 bases from J, the junction kept 3 bases outside the gene matches. Per germline, CDR1 DFQATT and CDR2 SNEGSKA (reference sequence). The CDR3 sequence: CSARLAGVYEQYF. In DNA form, the CDR3 reads TGCAGTGCCAGACTAGCGGGAGTCTACGAGCAGTACTTC.

Many counts were recorded for this clonotype. The chain links TRBV7-3 to TRBJ2-1; no clear D. Germline CDR1 reads SGHTA; CDR2 reads FQGTGA. The CDR3 has 11 residues. With 4 bases removed from V and 8 bases from J, the gap between germline ends came to 6 bases. The CDR3 region has the DNA TGTGCCAGCAGCTCCGGTTATGAGCAGTTCTTC. This codes for CASSSGYEQFF.

In regard to this clonotype: Being one base from a much bigger clone, this may be a read error. The chain couples TRBV10-3 to TRBJ2-1; D is possibly TRBD2 (5 bases). The germline V and J ends were trimmed by 11 bases and 1 base, with 18 bases remaining between them. The germline V gene encodes CDR1 ENHRY and CDR2 SYGVKD. The CDR3 is made up of 15 amino acids. This chain's CDR3 is CASRTGGLSYNEQFF. Written as DNA, the CDR3 is TGTGCCTCCCGGACTGGCGGACTTTCCTACAATGAGCAGTTCTTC.

The rearrangement joins TRBV29-1 to TRBJ1-2, with 7 nucleotides matching TRBD1. Looked up from germline, CDR1 is SQVTM and CDR2 is ANQGSEA. Germline trimming cut 7 bases from V and 7 bases from J; bases unmatched to any gene: 15. This CDR3 is 14 amino acids long. This chain's CDR3 is CSGIGGGRDCGYTF. The CDR3, as DNA: TGCAGCGGCATTGGAGGGGGCAGGGACTGTGGCTACACCTTC.

This clonotype was recorded a few times. The CDR3 DNA is TGTGCCAGTAGTAAAGAATCAGTGGCCTACGAGCAGTACTTC. Residues: CASSKESVAYEQYF. The chain links TRBV19 to TRBJ2-7; D is unclear. Germline-derived CDR1 and CDR2 are LNHDA and SQIVND (reference sequence). Deletions cut 4 bases from V and 2 bases from J, with 12 bases between. CDR3 size: 14 residues.

This clonotype showed up just a few times. The V call is TRBV27, the J call TRBJ2-7, with TRBD2 identical over 11 bases. Germline-derived CDR1 and CDR2 are MNHEY and SMNVEV (reference sequence). V shed 5 bases and J 4 bases; nucleotides not matched to a gene: 7. This CDR3 comprises 15 residues. CDR3 nucleotides: TGTGCCAGCAGTCCAATAGCGGGAGGGCCGTACGAGCAGTACTTC. As protein: CASSPIAGGPYEQYF.

In this sample, this clonotype turned up a few times. At one end the junction does not follow the germline gene, possibly because of a read error. The J gene is TRBJ2-3, the V gene TRBV7-9, with D perhaps matching TRBD1 or TRBD2 (5 bases each). The CDR3 is made up of 15 amino acids. Germline V gene data show CDR1 as SEHNR and CDR2 as FQNEAQ (reference sequence). The CDR3 DNA is TGTGCCAGCACCCTCAAGAAGCGGCTCACAGGTACGCAGTATTTT. This encodes CASTLKKRLTGTQYF.

The genes are TRBV4-1 and TRBJ2-7, with D possibly being TRBD1 or TRBD2 (7 bases each). The germline V gene has CDR1 MGHRA and CDR2 YSYEKL. Between the trimmed V and J ends, which lost 8 bases and 5 bases, there was a span of 16 bases. The CDR3 length is 13 residues. This chain's CDR3 is CASRGEGAHEQYF. DNA of the CDR3: TGCGCCAGCCGAGGGGAGGGGGCCCACGAGCAGTACTTC.

J is TRBJ2-5 and V is TRBV6-2 or TRBV6-3, with D possibly being TRBD2 (6 bases). The CDR3 has 15 amino acids. From germline, CDR1 is MNHEY and CDR2 SVGEGT. Trimming left V 8 bases short and J 2 bases short, with 18 bases between. CDR3 DNA sequence: TGTGCCAGCGGCCCTGGAGGGAGCTCACAAGAGACCCAGTACTTC. Encoded protein: CASGPGGSSQETQYF.

This chain joins TRBV6-1 and TRBJ1-3; D is undetermined. CDR1 and CDR2 from the germline V gene are MNHNS and SASEGT. The CDR3 is made up of 14 amino acids. The V end was cut by 2 bases, the J end by 4 bases, with 9 bases between. The CDR3 is CASSERDPGNTIYF. The CDR3 coding sequence is TGTGCCAGCAGTGAACGGGATCCAGGAAACACCATATATTTT.